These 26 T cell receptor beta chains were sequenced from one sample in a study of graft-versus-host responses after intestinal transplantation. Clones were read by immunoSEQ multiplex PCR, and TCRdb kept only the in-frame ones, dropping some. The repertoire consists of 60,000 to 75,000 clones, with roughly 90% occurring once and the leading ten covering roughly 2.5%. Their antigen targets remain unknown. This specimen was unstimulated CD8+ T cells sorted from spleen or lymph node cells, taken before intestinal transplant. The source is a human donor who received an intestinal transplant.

The CDR3 coding sequence is TGTGCCAGCAGCTTGGGGACAAACATTTTCAATGAGCAGTTCTTC. Translation: CASSLGTNIFNEQFF. The rearrangement joins TRBV5-8 to TRBJ2-1; tentatively, D is TRBD1 (5 bases). Germline assignment: CDR1 SGHTS and CDR2 YDEGEE. V was pared by 0 bases and J by 6 bases, with 13 bases between. The CDR3 covers 15 residues.

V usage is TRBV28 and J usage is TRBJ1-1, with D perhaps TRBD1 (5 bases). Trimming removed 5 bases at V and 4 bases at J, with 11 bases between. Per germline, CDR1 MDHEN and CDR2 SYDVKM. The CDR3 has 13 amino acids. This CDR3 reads CASSREGRTEAFF. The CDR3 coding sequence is TGTGCCAGCAGTCGGGAGGGACGCACTGAAGCTTTCTTT.

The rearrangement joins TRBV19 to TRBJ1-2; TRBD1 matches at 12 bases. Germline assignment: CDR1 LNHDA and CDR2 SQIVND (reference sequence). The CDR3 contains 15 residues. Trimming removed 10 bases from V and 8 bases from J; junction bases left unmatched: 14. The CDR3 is CATLGGGQGALGYTF. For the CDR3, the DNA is TGTGCCACATTAGGAGGGGGACAGGGGGCTCTCGGCTACACCTTC.

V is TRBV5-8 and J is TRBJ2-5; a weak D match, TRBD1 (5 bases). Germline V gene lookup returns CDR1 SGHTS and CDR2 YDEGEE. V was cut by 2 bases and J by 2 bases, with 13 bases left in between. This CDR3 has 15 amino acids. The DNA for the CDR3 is TGTGCCAGCAGCTTTTTAAGGGGCAGGCAAGAGACCCAGTACTTC. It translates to CASSFLRGRQETQYF.

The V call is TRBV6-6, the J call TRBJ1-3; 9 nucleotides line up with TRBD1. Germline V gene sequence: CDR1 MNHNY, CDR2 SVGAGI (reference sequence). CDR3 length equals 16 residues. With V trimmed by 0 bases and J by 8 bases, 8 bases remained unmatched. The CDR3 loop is CASSYSTGQGGDTIYF. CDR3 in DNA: TGTGCCAGCAGTTACTCTACGGGACAGGGAGGCGACACCATATATTTT.

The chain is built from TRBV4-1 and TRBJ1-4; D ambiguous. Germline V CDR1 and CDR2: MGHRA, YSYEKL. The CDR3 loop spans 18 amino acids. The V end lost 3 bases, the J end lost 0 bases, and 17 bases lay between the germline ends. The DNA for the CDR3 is TGCGCCAGCAGCCACCGGTTAGCGACGATGGCAACTAATGAAAAACTGTTTTTT. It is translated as CASSHRLATMATNEKLFF.

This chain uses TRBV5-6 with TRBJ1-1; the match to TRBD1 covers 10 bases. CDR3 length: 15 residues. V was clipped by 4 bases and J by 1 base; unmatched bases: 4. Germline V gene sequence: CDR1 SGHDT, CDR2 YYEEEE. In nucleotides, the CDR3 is TGTGCCAGCAGCGGCCGGGACAGGGGGAACACTGAAGCTTTCTTT. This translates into CASSGRDRGNTEAFF.

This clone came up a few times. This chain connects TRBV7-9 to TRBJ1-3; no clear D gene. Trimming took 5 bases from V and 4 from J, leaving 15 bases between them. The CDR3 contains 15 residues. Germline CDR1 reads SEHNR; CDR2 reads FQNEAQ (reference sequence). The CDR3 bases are TGTGCCAGCAGCCCCTCCGGTCTTAAAGGAAACACCATATATTTT. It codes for CASSPSGLKGNTIYF.

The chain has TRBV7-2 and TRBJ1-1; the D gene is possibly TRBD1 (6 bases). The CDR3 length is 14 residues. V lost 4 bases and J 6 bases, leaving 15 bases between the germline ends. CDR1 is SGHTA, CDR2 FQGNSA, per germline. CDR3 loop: CASSSYRVLAEAFF. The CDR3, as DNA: TGTGCCAGCAGCTCGTACAGGGTGTTGGCTGAAGCTTTCTTT.

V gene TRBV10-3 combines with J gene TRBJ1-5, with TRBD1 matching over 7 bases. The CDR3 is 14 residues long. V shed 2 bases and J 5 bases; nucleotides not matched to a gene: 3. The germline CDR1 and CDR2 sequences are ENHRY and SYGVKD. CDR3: CAISEDREHQPQHF. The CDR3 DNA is TGTGCCATCAGTGAGGACAGGGAACATCAGCCCCAGCATTTT.

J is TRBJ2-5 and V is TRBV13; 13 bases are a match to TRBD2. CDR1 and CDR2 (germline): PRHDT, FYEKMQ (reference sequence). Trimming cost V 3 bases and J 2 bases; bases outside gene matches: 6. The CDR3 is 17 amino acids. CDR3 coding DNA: TGTGCCAGCAGCTTCTGGACTAGCGGGGGCCCTCAAGAGACCCAGTACTTC. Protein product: CASSFWTSGGPQETQYF.

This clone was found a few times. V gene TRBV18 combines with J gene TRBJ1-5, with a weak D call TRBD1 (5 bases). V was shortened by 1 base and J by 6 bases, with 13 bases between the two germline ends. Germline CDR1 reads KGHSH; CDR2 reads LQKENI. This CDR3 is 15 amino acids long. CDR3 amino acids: CASSPLGGKGQPQHF. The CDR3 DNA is TGTGCCAGCTCACCACTTGGGGGGAAAGGTCAGCCCCAGCATTTT.

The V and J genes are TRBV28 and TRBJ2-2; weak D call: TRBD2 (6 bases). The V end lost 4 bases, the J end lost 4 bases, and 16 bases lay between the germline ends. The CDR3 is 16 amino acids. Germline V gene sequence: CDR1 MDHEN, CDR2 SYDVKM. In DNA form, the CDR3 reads TGTGCCAGCAGTTCGGCATCTAGCGAGGGCACCGGGGAGCTGTTTTTT. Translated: CASSSASSEGTGELFF.

CDR3 in DNA: TGCAGTGCTAGAGCCCGGGGGGAGCTGTTTTTT. It encodes CSARARGELFF. J is TRBJ2-2 and V is TRBV20-1; no clear D gene. Trimming cost V 1 base and J 8 bases, with 5 bases left between them. Per germline, CDR1 DFQATT and CDR2 SNEGSKA (reference sequence). This CDR3 contains 11 residues.

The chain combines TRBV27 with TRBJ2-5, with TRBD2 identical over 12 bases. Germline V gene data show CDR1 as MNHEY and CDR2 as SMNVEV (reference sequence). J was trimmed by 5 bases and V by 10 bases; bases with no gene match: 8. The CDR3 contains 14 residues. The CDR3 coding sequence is TGTGCCACAAAGACTAGCGGGAGATGGGAGACCCAGTACTTC. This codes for CATKTSGRWETQYF.

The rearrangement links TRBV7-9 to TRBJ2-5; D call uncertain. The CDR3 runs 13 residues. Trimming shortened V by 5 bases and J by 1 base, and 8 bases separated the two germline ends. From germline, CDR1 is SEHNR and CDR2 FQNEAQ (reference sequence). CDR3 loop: CASSPVTQETQYF. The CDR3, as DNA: TGTGCCAGCAGCCCGGTTACCCAAGAGACCCAGTACTTC. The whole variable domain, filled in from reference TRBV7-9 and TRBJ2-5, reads DTGVSQNPRHKITKRGQNVTFRCDPISEHNRLYWYRQTLGQGPEFLTYFQNEAQLEKSRLLSDRFSAERPKGSFSTLEIQRTEQGDSAMYLCASSPVTQETQYFGPGTRLLVL.

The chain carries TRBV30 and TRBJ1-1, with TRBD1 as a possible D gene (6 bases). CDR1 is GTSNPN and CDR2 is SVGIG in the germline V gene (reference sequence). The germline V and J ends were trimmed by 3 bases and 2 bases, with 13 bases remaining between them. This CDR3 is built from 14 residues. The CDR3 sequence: CAWRRRDTNTEAFF. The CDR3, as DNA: TGTGCCTGGAGGCGCCGGGACACAAACACTGAAGCTTTCTTT.

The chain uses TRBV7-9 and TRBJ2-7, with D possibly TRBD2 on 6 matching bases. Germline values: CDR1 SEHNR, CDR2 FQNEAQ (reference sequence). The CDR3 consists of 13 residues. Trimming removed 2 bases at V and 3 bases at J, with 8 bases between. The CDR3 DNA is TGTGCCAGCAGCTTACGGGGGAACTACGAGCAGTACTTC. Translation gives CASSLRGNYEQYF.

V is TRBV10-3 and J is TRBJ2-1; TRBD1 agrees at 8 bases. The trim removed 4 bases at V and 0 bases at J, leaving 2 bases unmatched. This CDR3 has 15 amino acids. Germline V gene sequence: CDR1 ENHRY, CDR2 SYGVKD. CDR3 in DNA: TGTGCCATCAGTGGGGACAGGAACTCCTACAATGAGCAGTTCTTC. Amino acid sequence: CAISGDRNSYNEQFF.

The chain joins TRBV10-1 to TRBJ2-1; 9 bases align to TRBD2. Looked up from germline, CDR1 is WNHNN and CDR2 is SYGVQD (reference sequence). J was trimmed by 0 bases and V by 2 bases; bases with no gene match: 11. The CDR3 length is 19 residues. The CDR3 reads CASSETSGYLAFSYNEQFF. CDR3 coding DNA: TGCGCCAGCAGTGAGACTAGCGGGTACTTAGCCTTCTCCTACAATGAGCAGTTCTTC.

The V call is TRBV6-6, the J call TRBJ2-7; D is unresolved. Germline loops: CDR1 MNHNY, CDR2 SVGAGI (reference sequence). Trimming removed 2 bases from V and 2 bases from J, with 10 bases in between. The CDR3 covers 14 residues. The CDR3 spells CASSYHGSTYEQYF. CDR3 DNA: TGTGCCAGCAGTTACCACGGTTCAACCTACGAGCAGTACTTC.

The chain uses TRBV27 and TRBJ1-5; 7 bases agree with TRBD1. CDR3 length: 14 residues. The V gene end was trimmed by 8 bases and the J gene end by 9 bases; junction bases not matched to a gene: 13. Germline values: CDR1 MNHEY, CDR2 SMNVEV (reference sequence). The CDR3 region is CASSSDREVAPQHF. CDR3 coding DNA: TGTGCCAGCTCTTCCGACAGGGAAGTGGCGCCCCAGCATTTT.

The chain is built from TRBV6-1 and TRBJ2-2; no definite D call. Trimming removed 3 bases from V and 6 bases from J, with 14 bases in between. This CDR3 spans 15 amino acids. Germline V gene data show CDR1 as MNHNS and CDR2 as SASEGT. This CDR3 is CASSDFVEQPGELFF. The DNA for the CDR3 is TGTGCCAGCAGTGACTTTGTAGAACAGCCCGGGGAGCTGTTTTTT.

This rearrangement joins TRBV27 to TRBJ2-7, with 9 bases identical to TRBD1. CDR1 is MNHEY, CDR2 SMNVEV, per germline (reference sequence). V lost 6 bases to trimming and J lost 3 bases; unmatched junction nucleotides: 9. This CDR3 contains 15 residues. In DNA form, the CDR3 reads TGTGCCAGCAGAGAAACAGGGGGCCACAGCTACGAGCAGTACTTC. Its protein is CASRETGGHSYEQYF.

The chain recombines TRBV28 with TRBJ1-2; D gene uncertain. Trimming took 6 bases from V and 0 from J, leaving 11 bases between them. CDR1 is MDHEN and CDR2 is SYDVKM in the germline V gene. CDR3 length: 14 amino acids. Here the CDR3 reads CASSLVPANYGYTF. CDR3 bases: TGTGCCAGCAGCCTCGTACCAGCTAACTATGGCTACACCTTC.

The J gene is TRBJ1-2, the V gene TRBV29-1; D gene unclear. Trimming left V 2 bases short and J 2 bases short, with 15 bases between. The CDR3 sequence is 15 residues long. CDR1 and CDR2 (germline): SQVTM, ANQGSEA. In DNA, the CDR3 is TGCAGCGTTGAACCCAGGCCTTTGCTGAACTATGGCTACACCTTC. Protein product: CSVEPRPLLNYGYTF.